Described below is a single T cell receptor beta chain sequence and its context. These data come from a study of control samples from healthy donors and cancer patients. Libraries were prepared by immunoSEQ multiplex PCR; TCRdb keeps only in-frame clonotypes and omits some of them. The table shows 100,000 to 150,000 clones, with more than 85% occurring only once. This CDR3 is built from 13 residues. In germline, CDR1 is KGHSH, CDR2 LQKENI. With 8 bases removed from V and 2 bases from J, the gap between germline ends came to 12 bases. V usage is TRBV18 and J usage is TRBJ1-1; D is perhaps TRBD1 (5 bases). The sample taken for sequencing was blood. The source of this sequence is a woman younger than 30 in good health. The chain's CDR3 is CASRDSLNTEAFF. CDR3 coding DNA: TGTGCCAGCAGAGACAGCCTTAACACTGAAGCTTTCTTT.